Following are 12 T cell receptor beta chains from one sample sequenced in a study of cytomegalovirus exposure and HLA in healthy donors. PCR used 60 Vbeta primers and 13 Jbeta primers. The table came from immunoSEQ multiplex PCR; TCRdb's copy has only in-frame clones and leaves some out. The data show 210,000 or so clones, with over 65% seen just once and 0.63% held by the top ten. Specimen: PBMCs. These TCRs come from a man younger than 30 in good health and CMV-seronegative.

J is TRBJ1-1 and V is TRBV6-6, with no clear D. This CDR3 contains 12 residues. Germline CDR1 reads MNHNY; CDR2 reads SVGAGI (reference sequence). Trimming took 5 bases from V and 2 from J, leaving 6 bases between them. In DNA form, the CDR3 reads TGTGCCAGCAGTCCCACTAACACTGAAGCTTTCTTT. Translated, it gives CASSPTNTEAFF.

With regard to this clone: Other DNA sequences from this sample encode an identical CDR3 as well. The rearrangement joins TRBV5-1 to TRBJ2-3; a weak D match, TRBD1 (6 bases). The CDR3 totals 13 residues. The V end lost 2 bases, the J end lost 4 bases, and 8 bases lay between the germline ends. Germline V gives CDR1 SGHRS, CDR2 YFSETQ. CDR3 in amino acids: CASSLQGSDTQYF. The DNA for the CDR3 is TGCGCCAGCAGCTTACAGGGATCAGATACGCAGTATTTT.

This clone was observed a handful of times. The genes are TRBV4-1 and TRBJ2-2; D might be TRBD2 (5 bases). The germline V gene encodes CDR1 MGHRA and CDR2 YSYEKL. CDR3 length equals 16 residues. V lost 3 bases and J 4 bases, leaving 15 bases between the germline ends. The chain's CDR3 is CASSHAGRGPTGELFF. The CDR3, as DNA: TGCGCCAGCAGCCATGCTGGGAGAGGCCCCACCGGGGAGCTGTTTTTT.

V gene TRBV30 combines with J gene TRBJ2-7, with D perhaps TRBD1 (6 bases). Trimming shortened V by 0 bases and J by 7 bases, and 13 bases separated the two germline ends. The CDR3 is 13 residues long. CDR1 and CDR2 (germline): GTSNPN, SVGIG (reference sequence). For the CDR3, the DNA is TGTGCCTGGAGTGTAGGGGGAGTCGGGGAGCAGTACTTC. Protein sequence: CAWSVGGVGEQYF.

This chain links TRBV4-2 with TRBJ2-1; the match to TRBD1 covers 7 bases. The CDR3 is made up of 15 amino acids. CDR1 is LGHNA, CDR2 YNFKEQ, per germline. With V trimmed by 0 bases and J by 9 bases, 8 bases remained unmatched. The CDR3, as DNA: TGTGCCAGCAGCCAAGATTCCAGGGGGTATAGTGAGCAGTTCTTC. As protein: CASSQDSRGYSEQFF.

The V gene is TRBV10-1, the J gene TRBJ1-1; D uncertain. The CDR3 covers 13 residues. Germline CDR1 WNHNN, CDR2 SYGVQD (reference sequence). With 3 bases removed from V and 2 bases from J, the gap between germline ends came to 7 bases. The CDR3 nucleotides read TGCGCCAGCAGTGAAGGGAGTAACACTGAAGCTTTCTTT. This encodes CASSEGSNTEAFF.

The CDR3 DNA is TGTGCCAGTACCCCCCGGGACAGCCTCTTTCGGAGTGGAAACACCATATATTTT. It translates to CASTPRDSLFRSGNTIYF. The chain uses TRBV19 and TRBJ1-3; TRBD1 matches 7 bases. This CDR3 has 18 residues. J was trimmed by 3 bases and V by 7 bases; bases with no gene match: 18. CDR1 and CDR2 from the germline V gene are LNHDA and SQIVND (reference sequence).

This clone was seen more than once but under ten times. The chain recombines TRBV9 with TRBJ2-7; possibly TRBD2 for D (5 bases). Germline V CDR1 and CDR2: SGDLS, YYNGEE. V dropped 4 bases and J dropped 7 bases, with 21 bases sitting between them. The CDR3 totals 15 residues. The CDR3 DNA follows: TGTGCCAGCAGCCTACGGGATCTCCCTACGGAGGAGCAGTACTTC. It codes for CASSLRDLPTEEQYF.

There are a few counts of this clone. This chain connects TRBV7-8 to TRBJ2-7; TRBD1 matches 8 bases. The V gene's germline CDR1 is SGHVS and CDR2 FQNEAQ. The CDR3 is 14 amino acids. V shed 6 bases, J shed 2 bases, and the junction held 6 bases outside the gene matches. The CDR3 sequence is CASRPRQGTYEQYF. The CDR3 bases are TGTGCCAGCAGACCCCGACAGGGGACCTACGAGCAGTACTTC.

The chain couples TRBV27 to TRBJ2-7; D is perhaps TRBD2 (6 bases). This CDR3 has 15 residues. CDR1 and CDR2 from the germline V gene are MNHEY and SMNVEV (reference sequence). V lost 7 bases, J lost 0 bases, and 16 bases lay in between. This CDR3 reads CASTPIGTGSYEQYF. In DNA form, the CDR3 reads TGTGCCAGCACCCCCATCGGGACTGGCTCCTACGAGCAGTACTTC.

The rearrangement uses TRBV5-6 and TRBJ2-5, with D perhaps matching TRBD2 (5 bases). This CDR3 has 13 residues. Germline lookup yields CDR1 SGHDT and CDR2 YYEEEE. The V and J ends lost 0 bases and 6 bases respectively, with 9 bases between them. In DNA form, the CDR3 reads TGTGCCAGCAGCTTGGGAGGGTTAAAGACCCAGTACTTC. Translation gives CASSLGGLKTQYF.

This rearrangement joins TRBV5-4 to TRBJ1-3, with a weak D call TRBD1 (6 bases). This CDR3 is built from 15 residues. Per the germline V gene, CDR1 is SGHNT and CDR2 is YYREEE (reference sequence). Trimming cost V 4 bases and J 0 bases, with 11 bases left between them. The CDR3 DNA sequence: TGTGCCAGCAGCAACGGACAGAACTCTGGAAACACCATATATTTT. Its protein product is CASSNGQNSGNTIYF.